The source of this T cell receptor beta chain is a study of T cells in Graves' hyperthyroidism and ophthalmopathy. Comments on this clonotype: Its antigen is unknown.

Study conclusions and caveats: Blood samples included most of the expanded thyroid clonotypes exceeding 0.001. Ophthalmopathy prediction by the model preceded onset by a median roughly 6 months.

Amplification targeted TCR beta CDR3 regions from RNA transcripts. HTBI primers drove first-round RT-PCR of the TCR CDR3. TCRdb recomputed calls from the multiplex PCR reads with MiXCR, one row per CDR3 protein. The sample gives 450,000 to 500,000 distinct CDR3 sequences, around a fifth of which show up once; 45% to 55% is in the top ten. The study excluded patients with uncontrolled infection, other autoimmune disease, pregnancy or lactation. The CDR3 has 18 amino acids. V lost 3 bases to trimming and J lost 3 bases; unmatched junction nucleotides: 14. The sequence derives from a woman between 65 and 79 years old with Graves' ophthalmopathy. Sequenced material: blood. The rearrangement links TRBV12-3 or TRBV12-4 to TRBJ1-3; TRBD1 matches at 7 bases. CDR3 sequence reads: CASSFLAASRQGGNTIYF. The CDR3 bases are TGTGCCAGCAGTTTTTTGGCCGCAAGTAGACAGGGTGGAAACACCATATATTTT.